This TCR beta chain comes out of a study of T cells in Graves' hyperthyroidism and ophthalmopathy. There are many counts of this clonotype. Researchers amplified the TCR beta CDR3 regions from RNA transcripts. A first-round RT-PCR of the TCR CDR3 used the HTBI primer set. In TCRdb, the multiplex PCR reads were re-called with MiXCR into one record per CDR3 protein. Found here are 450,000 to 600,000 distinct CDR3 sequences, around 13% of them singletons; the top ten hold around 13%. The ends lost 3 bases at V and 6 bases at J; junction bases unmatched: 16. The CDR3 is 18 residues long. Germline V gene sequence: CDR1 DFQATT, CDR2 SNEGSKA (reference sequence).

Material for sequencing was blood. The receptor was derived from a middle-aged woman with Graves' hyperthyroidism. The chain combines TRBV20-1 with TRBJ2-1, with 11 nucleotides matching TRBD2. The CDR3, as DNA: TGCAGTGCTAGGCTAGCGGGAGGCCCCCAAGTATCAACCAATGAGCAGTTCTTC. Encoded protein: CSARLAGGPQVSTNEQFF.